These 12 T cell receptor beta chains were all obtained from the same sample, sequenced in a study of blood T cell repertoires in COVID-19. Sequencing used immunoSEQ multiplex PCR; TCRdb keeps in-frame clones, though not all of them. In the table there are more than 95,000 clones, roughly 84% of which are singletons. Sequencing used peripheral blood. These receptors came from an older woman in a cohort sampled during active or convalescent COVID-19.

V is TRBV3-1 (or the pseudogene TRBV3-2) and J is TRBJ1-1; 8 nucleotides align to TRBD1. V dropped 1 base and J dropped 3; count of bases not matched to a gene: 1. The germline gives CDR1 LGHDT, CDR2 YNNKEL (reference sequence). The CDR3 contains 14 residues. CDR3: CASSQGTGYTEAFF. In DNA form, the CDR3 reads TGTGCCAGCAGCCAAGGGACAGGGTACACTGAAGCTTTCTTT.

In its sample, this clone was seen a few times. The chain carries TRBV18 and TRBJ1-1; tentatively, D is TRBD1 (5 bases). The CDR3 totals 14 residues. The V end was cut by 1 base, the J end by 5 bases, with 11 bases between. Per the germline V gene, CDR1 is KGHSH and CDR2 is LQKENI. The CDR3 protein is CASSPQRGITEAFF. The CDR3 DNA reads TGTGCCAGCTCACCACAGCGGGGGATAACTGAAGCTTTCTTT. Full variable domain (rest looked up from reference TRBV18 and TRBJ1-1): NAGVMQNPRHLVRRRGQEARLRCSPMKGHSHVYWYRQLPEEGLKFMVYLQKENIIDESGMPKERFSAEFPKEGPSILRIQQVVRGDSAAYFCASSPQRGITEAFFGQGTRLTVV.

The rearrangement joins TRBV19 to TRBJ1-4; D possibly corresponds to TRBD1 (6 bases). Per the germline V gene, CDR1 is LNHDA and CDR2 is SQIVND (reference sequence). This CDR3 spans 14 amino acids. The V and J ends lost 3 bases and 13 bases respectively, with 18 bases between them. Here the CDR3 DNA reads TGTGCCAGTAGTATGCCTGAGAGGGCCAGGGGACTGTTTTTT. Translation: CASSMPERARGLFF.

The rearrangement joins TRBV12-3 or TRBV12-4 to TRBJ2-2, with 7 bases that match TRBD1. V lost 5 bases and J lost 5; bases outside the gene matches: 2. The CDR3 is 13 residues long. CDR3 in amino acids: CASSLQGTGELFF. For the CDR3, the DNA is TGTGCCAGCAGTCTACAGGGGACCGGGGAGCTGTTTTTT.

DNA for the CDR3: TGTGCCAGCAGTTTACGGGGGTATAGCAATCAGCCCCAGCATTTT. This sequence encodes CASSLRGYSNQPQHF. This rearrangement joins TRBV6-2 or TRBV6-3 to TRBJ1-5, with D possibly matching TRBD1 (5 bases). CDR1 MNHEY and CDR2 SVGEGT come from the germline V gene. Trimming took 4 bases from V and 0 from J, leaving 10 bases between them. CDR3 length: 15 amino acids.

V gene TRBV27 combines with J gene TRBJ2-1; 10 bases match TRBD1. Germline-derived CDR1 and CDR2 are MNHEY and SMNVEV (reference sequence). The CDR3 runs 16 residues. With 0 bases clipped from V and 12 bases from J, the junction kept 11 bases outside the gene matches. The CDR3 region is CASSLSGPWDRGGQFF. The CDR3 nucleotides read TGTGCCAGCAGTTTATCGGGGCCCTGGGACAGGGGCGGGCAGTTCTTC.

This clone was detected once. The rearrangement joins TRBV5-1 to TRBJ2-3; D unresolved. Germline values: CDR1 SGHRS, CDR2 YFSETQ. The CDR3 is 17 residues long. Trimming took off 1 base at V and 0 bases at J, with 15 bases between the two ends. The CDR3 reads CASSLNGPSTSTDTQYF. Written as DNA, the CDR3 is TGCGCCAGCAGCTTGAATGGGCCATCCACTAGCACAGATACGCAGTATTTT.

The chain employs TRBV19 and TRBJ1-2; 11 nucleotides line up with TRBD1. Unmatched junction bases numbered 10, after V lost 5 bases and J lost 8 bases. This CDR3 is 15 amino acids long. Germline V gene sequence: CDR1 LNHDA, CDR2 SQIVND (reference sequence). The CDR3 DNA sequence: TGTGCCAGTAGTGGGAGCCCGGACAGGGGGCAGGGCTACACCTTC. As protein: CASSGSPDRGQGYTF. The whole variable domain, filled in from reference TRBV19 and TRBJ1-2, reads DGGITQSPKYLFRKEGQNVTLSCEQNLNHDAMYWYRQDPGQGLRLIYYSQIVNDFQKGDIAEGYSVSREKKESFPLTVTSAQKNPTAFYLCASSGSPDRGQGYTFGSGTRLTVV.

A remark on this clone: The junction departs from the called germline gene at one end, perhaps through a read error. The rearrangement joins TRBV28 to TRBJ1-1; unclear D gene. The CDR3 loop spans 11 amino acids. Germline V gene sequence: CDR1 MDHEN, CDR2 SYDVKM. CDR3 DNA sequence: TGCGCCGTCGGAGGGAACACTGAAGCTTTCTTT. This encodes CAVGGNTEAFF.

This clone was seen a few times. The rearrangement joins TRBV18 to TRBJ2-1; 12 nucleotides align to TRBD2. This CDR3 comprises 14 residues. Germline lookup yields CDR1 KGHSH and CDR2 LQKENI. J lost 10 bases, V lost 5 bases, and 6 bases had no gene match. The CDR3 region is CASSVGLAGYEQFF. CDR3 DNA sequence: TGTGCCAGCTCAGTGGGACTAGCGGGCTACGAGCAGTTCTTC.

This chain uses TRBV30 with TRBJ1-5; no clear D. This CDR3 is built from 13 residues. Germline V gene sequence: CDR1 GTSNPN, CDR2 SVGIG (reference sequence). Trimming took 1 base from V and 7 from J, leaving 11 bases between them. CDR3: CAWSAGFEQPQHF. The CDR3 nucleotides are TGTGCCTGGAGTGCGGGGTTCGAACAGCCCCAGCATTTT.

The CDR3 bases are TGTGCCAGCAGCGTATCCCCGACGACAGTGTCTAATGAAAAACTGTTTTTT. Translated: CASSVSPTTVSNEKLFF. The chain couples TRBV9 to TRBJ1-4, with TRBD1 as a possible D gene (5 bases). The ends were cut back, 1 base at V and 3 bases at J, with 16 bases in the middle. The germline V gene has CDR1 SGDLS and CDR2 YYNGEE. This CDR3 has 17 amino acids.